Each of the 24 T cell receptor beta chains below was sequenced from the same sample in a study of CD8 T cells in ankylosing spondylitis. These receptors are not linked to any known antigen. TCRdb redid the calling of the 5' RACE reads with MiXCR, one entry per CDR3 protein. The data show under 850,000 distinct CDR3 sequences, 15% to 20% seen once. General observations from the study: In ankylosing spondylitis blood, a motif of roughly 8 highly homologous TCR beta variants appeared characteristic.

The sample taken for sequencing was blood, either unsorted or a sorted T cell fraction (not recorded which). Receptors originate from a male donor with ankylosing spondylitis.

This clonotype came up a few times. The chain employs TRBV20-1 and TRBJ2-1; TRBD2 matches 10 bases. V was clipped by 5 bases and J by 13 bases; unmatched bases: 5. The germline V gene encodes CDR1 DFQATT and CDR2 SNEGSKA (reference sequence). This CDR3 has 11 amino acids. The CDR3: CSAYSGRQQFF. In DNA, the CDR3 is TGCAGTGCTTATAGCGGGAGGCAACAGTTCTTC.

This clonotype has just one count. The rearrangement uses TRBV5-1 and TRBJ2-2; D unresolved. Germline V CDR1 and CDR2: SGHRS, YFSETQ. Trimming removed 4 bases at V and 6 bases at J, with 19 bases between. CDR3 length: 16 residues. The CDR3 DNA is TGCGCCAGCAGCCCTGGCTGGTCCAGGCCGGCCGGGGAGCTGTTTTTT. Amino acid sequence: CASSPGWSRPAGELFF.

This clonotype showed up just a few times. V is TRBV7-9 and J is TRBJ2-7; 9 bases agree with TRBD1. The V and J ends lost 6 bases and 1 base, in that order; junction bases with no gene match: 10. Germline assignment: CDR1 SEHNR and CDR2 FQNEAQ (reference sequence). This CDR3 is built from 16 residues. In DNA form, the CDR3 reads TGTGCCAGCAGTCAAATAGGGACAGGGAGTTCCTACGAGCAGTACTTC. Translation: CASSQIGTGSSYEQYF.

The V gene is TRBV7-9, the J gene TRBJ2-4; unclear D gene. This CDR3 has 16 amino acids. The V end was cut by 5 bases, the J end by 6 bases, with 20 bases between. The germline gives CDR1 SEHNR, CDR2 FQNEAQ (reference sequence). CDR3 sequence (DNA): TGTGCCAGCAGCCTGACCCGGGTAGGGTTTGGAAACATTCAGTACTTC. It codes for CASSLTRVGFGNIQYF.

This rearrangement joins TRBV2 to TRBJ1-2; D remains unclear. Germline-derived CDR1 and CDR2 are SNHLY and FYNNEI. Trimming stripped 8 bases from V and 8 bases from J, with 15 bases between. The CDR3 is 12 residues long. The CDR3 DNA reads as TGTGCCAGCTGTGCGAGGGTAGAGGGCTACACCTTC. It is translated as CASCARVEGYTF.

As to this clonotype: Just one base apart from a much larger clone, this may be a read error. The rearrangement links TRBV7-2 to TRBJ1-1; D ambiguous. This CDR3 is built from 12 residues. Trimming stripped 1 base from V and 3 bases from J, with 3 bases between. Germline V CDR1 and CDR2: SGHTA, FQGNSA. CDR3 nucleotide sequence: TGTGCCAGCAGCTTAGATCACACTGAAGCTTTCTTT. Its translation is CASSLDHTEAFF.

This clonotype was found many times. This sequence joins TRBV12-3 or TRBV12-4 and TRBJ2-3; 7 positions agree with TRBD2. V was pared by 6 bases and J by 5 bases, with 11 bases of the junction left unmatched. This CDR3 is 15 amino acids long. In DNA form, the CDR3 reads TGTGCCAGCAGCGGAATGGGGGGGTATAGAGATACGCAGTATTTT. Amino acids: CASSGMGGYRDTQYF.

This clonotype has a handful of counts. The chain employs TRBV2 and TRBJ2-4, with D tentatively TRBD2 (6 bases). The CDR3 has 13 residues. V gave up 6 bases and J gave up 9 bases, with 15 bases separating them. Per the germline V gene, CDR1 is SNHLY and CDR2 is FYNNEI. CDR3 nucleotide sequence: TGTGCCAGCAGGGAGGGCGGGGTTGCCATTCAGTACTTC. Translating gives CASREGGVAIQYF. The full variable domain, with the rest looked up from reference TRBV2 and TRBJ2-4, is EPEVTQTPSHQVTQMGQEVILRCVPISNHLYFYWYRQILGQKVEFLVSFYNNEISEKSEIFDDQFSVERPDGSNFTLKIRSTKLEDSAMYFCASREGGVAIQYFGAGTRLSVL.

V gene TRBV19 combines with J gene TRBJ2-7; 10 positions match TRBD2. Germline V gene data show CDR1 as LNHDA and CDR2 as SQIVND (reference sequence). This CDR3 has 16 amino acids. The V segment lost 4 bases and the J segment 2 bases; nucleotides outside the gene matches: 8. CDR3 amino acids: CASSTTGTSDAYEQYF. CDR3 nucleotide sequence: TGTGCCAGTAGTACCACCGGGACTAGCGATGCCTACGAGCAGTACTTC.

This clonotype has a handful of counts. J is TRBJ1-1 and V is TRBV4-1; the D is unclear. This CDR3 region has 14 residues. CDR1 MGHRA and CDR2 YSYEKL come from the germline V gene. Trimming cost V 3 bases and J 6 bases, with 14 bases left between them. The CDR3 DNA follows: TGCGCCAGCAGCCACCTGGTGGGGAAGTCTGAAGCTTTCTTT. Encoded protein: CASSHLVGKSEAFF.

The chain carries TRBV18 and TRBJ2-5, with a weak D call TRBD1 (5 bases). The length of the CDR3 is 14 residues. The germline CDR1 and CDR2 sequences are KGHSH and LQKENI. Trimming left V 3 bases short and J 2 bases short, with 10 bases between. DNA of the CDR3: TGTGCCAGCTCACCGGGGCAAGAGCAAGAGACCCAGTACTTC. This codes for CASSPGQEQETQYF.

This clonotype was seen only a few times. V and J are TRBV9 and TRBJ1-2; TRBD1 matches 8 bases. J lost 4 bases, V lost 3 bases, and 11 bases had no gene match. This CDR3 has 16 amino acids. The germline V gene has CDR1 SGDLS and CDR2 YYNGEE. The CDR3 DNA follows: TGTGCCAGCAGCGCCCCTGAGGCAGGGGGCTCCTATGGCTACACCTTC. The encoded protein is CASSAPEAGGSYGYTF.

In this sample, this clonotype turned up a few times. The V gene is TRBV29-1, the J gene TRBJ2-5; D possibly corresponds to TRBD1 (5 bases). CDR3 length equals 11 residues. V lost 7 bases to trimming and J lost 3 bases, with 9 bases between them. Germline V gives CDR1 SQVTM, CDR2 ANQGSEA. The CDR3 region is CSAGPEETQYF. The DNA for the CDR3 is TGCAGCGCAGGGCCGGAAGAGACCCAGTACTTC.

The chain recombines TRBV7-3 with TRBJ2-6; D might be TRBD2 (6 bases). CDR1 is SGHTA and CDR2 is FQGTGA in the germline V gene. The CDR3 is made up of 16 amino acids. V was pared by 0 bases and J by 3 bases, with 9 bases between. CDR3 DNA sequence: TGTGCCAGCAGCTTAACCGGGGGTGGTGGGGCCAACGTCCTGACTTTC. This sequence encodes CASSLTGGGGANVLTF.

In this sample, this clonotype turned up a few times. The chain links TRBV4-1 to TRBJ1-1; no definite D call. The CDR3 is made up of 13 amino acids. V lost 0 bases to trimming and J lost 11 bases, with 13 bases between them. Germline V CDR1 and CDR2: MGHRA, YSYEKL. CDR3 in DNA: TGCGCCAGCAGCCAAGATATGGGGAGTAGGGCTTTCTTT. It specifies CASSQDMGSRAFF.

This clonotype was detected only a few times. The chain links TRBV3-1 to TRBJ2-1, with TRBD2 identical over 8 bases. The germline gives CDR1 LGHDT, CDR2 YNNKEL (reference sequence). This CDR3 has 16 residues. With 1 base clipped from V and 8 bases from J, the junction kept 10 bases outside the gene matches. CDR3 DNA sequence: TGTGCCAGCAGCCAAGCTCACGGTAGCGGGACGTATGAGCAGTTCTTC. Translation: CASSQAHGSGTYEQFF.

The chain has TRBV2 and TRBJ2-7; TRBD2 aligns across 7 bases. J was trimmed by 4 bases and V by 7 bases; bases with no gene match: 13. The germline V gene encodes CDR1 SNHLY and CDR2 FYNNEI. There are 15 residues in the CDR3. The CDR3 here is CASKAQGAGVYEQYF. The DNA of the CDR3 is TGTGCCAGCAAGGCCCAAGGCGCGGGAGTTTACGAGCAGTACTTC.

The chain joins TRBV7-2 to TRBJ2-7; D is perhaps TRBD1 or TRBD2 (6 bases each). Germline lookup yields CDR1 SGHTA and CDR2 FQGNSA. The length of the CDR3 is 14 residues. V lost 6 bases, J lost 0 bases, and 12 bases lay in between. The CDR3 is CASRPEGGSYEQYF. CDR3 nucleotides: TGTGCCAGCAGGCCTGAGGGGGGCTCCTACGAGCAGTACTTC.

The CDR3: CASSSSGGRTYQETQYF. The CDR3 region has the DNA TGTGCCAGCAGCTCGAGCGGGGGCCGGACGTACCAAGAGACCCAGTACTTC. The chain uses TRBV11-2 and TRBJ2-5; 8 bases are a match to TRBD2. There are 17 residues in the CDR3. Trimming at V came to 4 bases and at J to 0 bases, leaving 10 bases not matched to a gene. Germline loops: CDR1 SGHAT, CDR2 FQNNGV.

This clonotype showed up just a few times. The genes are TRBV7-2 and TRBJ1-2, with D unresolved. This CDR3 region has 13 residues. The germline gives CDR1 SGHTA, CDR2 FQGNSA. V was clipped by 6 bases and J by 4 bases, with 12 bases between them. The CDR3: CASSAAGTYGYTF. CDR3 bases: TGTGCCAGCAGTGCTGCGGGTACCTATGGCTACACCTTC.

The CDR3 here is CATSDGQGWSEQFF. As DNA, the CDR3 is TGTGCCACCAGTGATGGACAGGGATGGTCTGAGCAGTTCTTC. The chain links TRBV24-1 to TRBJ2-1, with 8 nucleotides matching TRBD1. CDR1 is KGHDR, CDR2 SFDVKD, per germline. J lost 9 bases, V lost 3 bases, and 6 bases had no gene match. This CDR3 comprises 14 residues.

The V gene is TRBV12-3 or TRBV12-4, the J gene TRBJ2-1; 11 bases match TRBD2. V lost 6 bases to trimming and J lost 8 bases; unmatched junction nucleotides: 9. The CDR3 is 15 residues long. CDR3 protein: CASRPTSGSFDEQFF. Here the CDR3 DNA reads TGTGCCAGCAGGCCTACTAGCGGGAGTTTCGATGAGCAGTTCTTC.

The table lists this clonotype with a few counts. Written as DNA, the CDR3 is TGTGCCATCAGACTAGAGTTCAGCTCCTACGAGCAGTACTTC. Translating gives CAIRLEFSSYEQYF. The chain uses TRBV10-3 and TRBJ2-7; tentative D call: TRBD2 (5 bases). Trimming removed 6 bases from V and 0 bases from J, with 12 bases in between. The CDR3 extends over 14 amino acids. The germline gives CDR1 ENHRY, CDR2 SYGVKD.

The V call is TRBV29-1, the J call TRBJ2-2; 13 nucleotides line up with TRBD2. The junction had 12 bases not matched to a gene; V was cut back by 4 bases and J by 4 bases. In germline, CDR1 is SQVTM, CDR2 ANQGSEA. CDR3 size: 18 residues. CDR3 sequence: CSVVLAGGPSGGTGELFF. The CDR3 coding sequence is TGCAGCGTTGTACTAGCGGGAGGGCCCAGTGGGGGCACCGGGGAGCTGTTTTTT.